Given below is one T cell receptor beta chain in context. These data belong to a study of shared clonotypes between healthy human individuals. Study-wide context: CD4 naive cells filled three plates per donor, CD4 memory three, CD8 naive two and CD8 memory one.

Losses at the gene ends were 5 bases for V and 3 bases for J; bases not matched to a gene: 3. Looked up from germline, CDR1 is ENHRY and CDR2 is SYGVKD. The CDR3 has 13 amino acids. Several immunoSEQ plates received, in even portions, the genomic DNA of each subset. Method: immunoSEQ multiplex PCR; TCRdb's copy keeps in-frame clones and lacks some. The table has roughly 2.5 million clones, roughly nine tenths seen once. Sequenced sample: naive CD4+ T cells sorted from blood. Subset here: CD45RA+ positively selected. The clonotype comes from a man younger than 30 in good health. This chain uses TRBV10-3 with TRBJ1-2; 7 bases are shared with TRBD1. This CDR3 reads CAISYRGDYGYTF. The CDR3 DNA reads as TGTGCCATCAGTTACAGGGGAGACTATGGCTACACCTTC.